A single sample gave rise to the 8 T cell receptor beta chains below, sequenced in a study of neoadjuvant nivolumab and ipilimumab in lung cancer. Produced via immunoSEQ multiplex PCR; TCRdb's table is partial and in-frame only. This table holds 25,000 to 35,000 clones, more than 90% found once. The specimen comprised peripheral blood, sampled after neoadjuvant nivolumab, alone or with ipilimumab, at or shortly before surgery. These receptors all come from an adult with non-small cell lung cancer.

The chain combines TRBV11-1 with TRBJ2-1, with 8 bases identical to TRBD2. The V gene's germline CDR1 is SGHAT and CDR2 FQDESV (reference sequence). V trimming: 3 bases; J trimming: 6 bases; junction bases outside the gene matches: 4. The length of the CDR3 is 14 residues. DNA of the CDR3: TGTGCCAGCAGCTTTGGACTAGCCGGCAATGAGCAGTTCTTC. Encoded protein: CASSFGLAGNEQFF.

This sequence joins TRBV6-5 and TRBJ1-2, with D perhaps matching TRBD1 (5 bases). V lost 4 bases, J lost 7 bases, and 7 bases lay in between. The CDR3 extends over 11 amino acids. Germline CDR1 reads MNHEY; CDR2 reads SVGAGI. Here the CDR3 reads CASSSGGGYTF. CDR3 bases: TGTGCCAGCAGTTCGGGGGGTGGCTACACCTTC.

The V call is TRBV5-1, the J call TRBJ2-1, with 7 bases identical to TRBD2. V shed 4 bases and J 5 bases; nucleotides not matched to a gene: 12. This CDR3 spans 16 amino acids. Germline assignment: CDR1 SGHRS and CDR2 YFSETQ. The chain's CDR3 is CASSINEAGANNEQFF. DNA for the CDR3: TGCGCCAGCAGCATCAACGAGGCGGGAGCCAACAATGAGCAGTTCTTC.

The genes are TRBV18 and TRBJ1-2; 7 nucleotides agree with TRBD1. CDR3 length equals 15 residues. The germline V gene has CDR1 KGHSH and CDR2 LQKENI. V lost 3 bases and J lost 8; bases outside the gene matches: 12. CDR3 coding DNA: TGTGCCAGCTCACCCCGAAGACAGGGTCTTGAGGGCTACACCTTC. It yields the protein CASSPRRQGLEGYTF.

The gene calls are TRBV7-2 and TRBJ1-5, with D hard to call. The germline V gene encodes CDR1 SGHTA and CDR2 FQGNSA. V was cut by 8 bases and J by 3 bases, with 23 bases left in between. The CDR3 covers 17 residues. Here the CDR3 DNA reads TGTGCCAGCTCAACAGAAACGTACGGCCGTCCCAATCAGCCCCAGCATTTT. Translation: CASSTETYGRPNQPQHF.

The chain links TRBV4-1 to TRBJ2-7; 7 nucleotides line up with TRBD2. The J segment lost 10 bases and the V segment lost 0 bases, leaving 12 bases of the junction unmatched. The CDR3 totals 15 residues. Germline assignment: CDR1 MGHRA and CDR2 YSYEKL. The CDR3 region is CASSQDTEGLLFQYF. The CDR3 coding sequence is TGCGCCAGCAGCCAAGATACGGAGGGACTACTCTTCCAGTACTTC.

The J gene is TRBJ1-1, the V gene TRBV4-2; D not resolved. This CDR3 is 15 amino acids long. V was clipped by 0 bases and J by 5 bases, with 13 bases between them. Looked up from germline, CDR1 is LGHNA and CDR2 is YNFKEQ. The CDR3 DNA reads TGTGCCAGCAGCCAAGATTGGTTGAAGGGAACTGAAGCTTTCTTT. Its protein is CASSQDWLKGTEAFF.

The CDR3: CASSLSAYQETQYF. The CDR3 coding sequence is TGTGCCAGCAGCTTAAGCGCGTATCAAGAGACCCAGTACTTC. The gene calls are TRBV7-9 and TRBJ2-5; D is uncertain. Trimming pared 2 bases from V and 2 bases from J, leaving 9 bases between. This CDR3 is built from 14 residues. The germline V gene has CDR1 SEHNR and CDR2 FQNEAQ (reference sequence).